The 20 T cell receptor beta chains below come from one sample, sequenced in a study of cytomegalovirus exposure and HLA in healthy donors. 60 Vbeta and 13 Jbeta primers were used in PCR. Method: immunoSEQ multiplex PCR; TCRdb's copy keeps in-frame clones and lacks some. The data contain 130,000 or so clones, roughly 8.6% of them singletons. The sequenced sample was PBMCs. Receptors were obtained from a woman aged 40 to 50 in good health and CMV-seropositive.

The chain recombines TRBV6-1 with TRBJ1-1; 8 bases match TRBD1. The CDR3 totals 15 residues. Germline assignment: CDR1 MNHNS and CDR2 SASEGT. V was pared by 4 bases and J by 3 bases, with 7 bases of the junction left unmatched. CDR3 region: CASSVSQGADTEAFF. The CDR3 DNA sequence: TGTGCCAGCAGTGTCAGCCAGGGGGCCGACACTGAAGCTTTCTTT.

This clone was observed a handful of times. The chain has TRBV7-8 and TRBJ2-5; 7 bases are shared with TRBD1. Germline values: CDR1 SGHVS, CDR2 FQNEAQ. The V gene end was trimmed by 5 bases and the J gene end by 5 bases; junction bases not matched to a gene: 14. This CDR3 is 16 amino acids long. DNA of the CDR3: TGTGCCAGCAGCCTAGGGGACAGCTTTACAGGGGAGACCCAGTACTTC. This gives the protein CASSLGDSFTGETQYF.

This clone was seen only a few times. The rearrangement links TRBV18 to TRBJ1-4; 8 nucleotides align to TRBD1. V lost 2 bases, J lost 2 bases, and 7 bases stayed unmatched. CDR1 is KGHSH and CDR2 is LQKENI in the germline V gene. This CDR3 is built from 17 residues. The CDR3 bases are TGTGCCAGCTCACCATCGGCCAGGGGGCTGACTAATGAAAAACTGTTTTTT. Translating it yields CASSPSARGLTNEKLFF.

The V and J genes are TRBV7-8 and TRBJ2-7; TRBD1 matches at 8 bases. Germline V lookup: CDR1 SGHVS, CDR2 FQNEAQ. J was trimmed by 2 bases and V by 5 bases; bases with no gene match: 2. The length of the CDR3 is 13 residues. The CDR3 spells CASSLTGAYEQYF. In DNA, the CDR3 is TGTGCCAGCAGCCTGACAGGGGCCTACGAGCAGTACTTC.

In its sample, this clone was seen a few times. The chain links TRBV11-2 to TRBJ1-1; TRBD1 agrees at 8 bases. Germline V CDR1 and CDR2: SGHAT, FQNNGV. CDR3 size: 15 residues. V gave up 3 bases and J gave up 0 bases; unmatched junction bases: 3. The CDR3 loop reads CASSLTGDMNTEAFF. The CDR3 region has the DNA TGTGCCAGCAGCTTGACAGGGGACATGAACACTGAAGCTTTCTTT.

The genes are TRBV5-4 and TRBJ1-5, with a weak D call TRBD1 (5 bases). The CDR3 sequence is 15 residues long. Germline V lookup: CDR1 SGHNT, CDR2 YYREEE (reference sequence). Between the trimmed V and J ends, which lost 0 bases and 2 bases, there was a span of 9 bases. The CDR3 sequence is CASSLDGGGNQPQHF. The CDR3 region has the DNA TGTGCCAGCAGCTTGGACGGGGGTGGCAATCAGCCCCAGCATTTT.

V gene TRBV11-3 combines with J gene TRBJ2-7; D is possibly TRBD1 (6 bases). Germline V lookup: CDR1 SGHNT, CDR2 YENEEA. The CDR3 loop spans 14 amino acids. The V end lost 5 bases, the J end lost 5 bases, and 16 bases lay between the germline ends. This CDR3 is CASSADTGPHEQYF. DNA for the CDR3: TGTGCCAGCAGCGCGGACACAGGGCCCCACGAGCAGTACTTC.

The V call is TRBV19, the J call TRBJ2-6; TRBD1 is a possible D gene (6 bases). This CDR3 has 16 amino acids. V lost 1 base to trimming and J lost 2 bases, with 9 bases between them. Germline V gene sequence: CDR1 LNHDA, CDR2 SQIVND (reference sequence). CDR3 sequence reads: CASSIVSGAGANVLTF. CDR3 coding DNA: TGTGCCAGTAGTATAGTTTCAGGGGCTGGGGCCAACGTCCTGACTTTC.

This clone was counted only a few times. The rearrangement joins TRBV10-3 to TRBJ1-5, with TRBD1 as a possible D gene (6 bases). The CDR3 spans 13 residues. CDR1 and CDR2 from the germline V gene are ENHRY and SYGVKD. V was shortened by 2 bases and J by 8 bases, with 10 bases between the two germline ends. Written as DNA, the CDR3 is TGTGCCATCAGTGAGACTCAGGGGAAGCCCCAGCATTTT. Translated: CAISETQGKPQHF.

This clone was counted between two and nine times. V usage is TRBV15 and J usage is TRBJ1-3, with a possible D match to TRBD1 (5 bases). V was trimmed by 0 bases and J by 2 bases, leaving 8 bases between them. This CDR3 has 15 amino acids. Germline-derived CDR1 and CDR2 are LNHNV and YYDKDF (reference sequence). CDR3 amino acids: CATSRDGAAGNTIYF. CDR3 bases: TGTGCCACCAGCAGAGATGGGGCCGCTGGAAACACCATATATTTT. The whole variable domain, remainder taken from reference TRBV15 and TRBJ1-3, is DAMVIQNPRYQVTQFGKPVTLSCSQTLNHNVMYWYQQKSSQAPKLLFHYYDKDFNNEADTPDNFQSRRPNTSFCFLDIRSPGLGDTAMYLCATSRDGAAGNTIYFGEGSWLTVV.

The rearrangement links TRBV5-1 to TRBJ2-3; 10 bases are shared with TRBD1. This CDR3 has 15 amino acids. CDR1 and CDR2 (germline): SGHRS, YFSETQ. The junction had 6 bases not matched to a gene; V was cut back by 5 bases and J by 3 bases. The CDR3 reads CASRSGTGATDTQYF. In DNA, the CDR3 is TGCGCCAGCAGATCCGGGACAGGGGCGACAGATACGCAGTATTTT.

This clone occurred a few times. The rearrangement links TRBV7-7 to TRBJ2-5, with 7 bases that match TRBD2. The J call is in doubt because the DNA end fits TRBJ2-7 better. The CDR3 runs 13 residues. The V gene's germline CDR1 is SSHAT and CDR2 FNYEAQ (reference sequence). This CDR3 reads CASSLSGVNEQYF. CDR3 sequence (DNA): TGTGCCAGCAGCTTAAGCGGGGTCAACGAGCAGTACTTC.

CDR3 protein: CASSQGALAGVGYEQFF. CDR3 nucleotide sequence: TGCGCCAGCAGCCAAGGCGCCCTAGCGGGGGTAGGGTATGAGCAGTTCTTC. The rearrangement links TRBV4-1 to TRBJ2-1, with 10 bases identical to TRBD2. The germline V gene encodes CDR1 MGHRA and CDR2 YSYEKL. The CDR3 contains 17 residues. Unmatched junction bases numbered 11, after V lost 1 base and J lost 8 bases.

The genes are TRBV5-1 and TRBJ1-6; 7 positions agree with TRBD1. Per the germline V gene, CDR1 is SGHRS and CDR2 is YFSETQ. V lost 5 bases to trimming and J lost 5 bases; unmatched junction nucleotides: 7. This CDR3 has 15 residues. The CDR3 loop reads CASRKGAQNNSPLHF. In nucleotides, the CDR3 is TGCGCCAGCAGAAAGGGGGCGCAAAATAATTCACCCCTCCACTTT.

The V and J genes are TRBV7-2 and TRBJ2-1, with 8 positions matching TRBD1. The CDR3 length is 15 residues. V dropped 5 bases and J dropped 1; count of bases not matched to a gene: 4. The germline CDR1 and CDR2 sequences are SGHTA and FQGNSA. Written as DNA, the CDR3 is TGTGCCAGCAGCACCGACAGGGGTTCCTACAATGAGCAGTTCTTC. Translated: CASSTDRGSYNEQFF.

This clone occurred a few times. V is TRBV10-1 and J is TRBJ2-1, with a possible D match to TRBD2 (5 bases). Trimming cost V 0 bases and J 5 bases, with 14 bases left between them. The CDR3 totals 16 residues. The germline V gene encodes CDR1 WNHNN and CDR2 SYGVQD (reference sequence). The CDR3 loop is CASSESLTRGHNEQFF. DNA for the CDR3: TGCGCCAGCAGTGAGTCCCTGACGCGAGGGCACAATGAGCAGTTCTTC.

CDR3 amino acids: CAIRPLLGTYEQYF. CDR3 sequence (DNA): TGTGCCATTCGTCCGCTCCTAGGAACCTACGAGCAGTACTTC. The V gene is TRBV7-6, the J gene TRBJ2-7; D gene uncertain. Trimming removed 10 bases from V and 2 bases from J, with 18 bases in between. In germline, CDR1 is SGHVS, CDR2 FNYEAQ. This CDR3 has 14 amino acids.

The chain recombines TRBV6-5 with TRBJ1-5; D is ambiguous. This CDR3 is 15 amino acids long. Germline V lookup: CDR1 MNHEY, CDR2 SVGAGI. The V end was cut by 4 bases, the J end by 2 bases, with 12 bases between. CDR3 protein: CASSSDFLGNQPQHF. The CDR3 coding sequence is TGTGCCAGCAGTTCGGATTTTCTAGGCAATCAGCCCCAGCATTTT.

The V call is TRBV7-3, the J call TRBJ2-3; TRBD1 matches 8 bases. The CDR3 extends over 14 amino acids. After removal of 5 bases from V and 7 bases from J, the junction contained 8 bases not matched to a gene. Germline V gives CDR1 SGHTA, CDR2 FQGTGA. CDR3 amino acids: CASSTRQGRNTQYF. For the CDR3, the DNA is TGTGCCAGCAGCACCCGACAGGGGAGGAATACGCAGTATTTT.

The table lists this clone with a few counts. The chain is built from TRBV7-9 and TRBJ1-1; 8 nucleotides line up with TRBD1. The length of the CDR3 is 15 residues. V dropped 5 bases and J dropped 8; count of bases not matched to a gene: 13. From germline, CDR1 is SEHNR and CDR2 FQNEAQ (reference sequence). CDR3 nucleotide sequence: TGTGCCAGCAGCGTCCCGACGAGGACAGGGAGAGAAGCTTTCTTT. It yields the protein CASSVPTRTGREAFF.